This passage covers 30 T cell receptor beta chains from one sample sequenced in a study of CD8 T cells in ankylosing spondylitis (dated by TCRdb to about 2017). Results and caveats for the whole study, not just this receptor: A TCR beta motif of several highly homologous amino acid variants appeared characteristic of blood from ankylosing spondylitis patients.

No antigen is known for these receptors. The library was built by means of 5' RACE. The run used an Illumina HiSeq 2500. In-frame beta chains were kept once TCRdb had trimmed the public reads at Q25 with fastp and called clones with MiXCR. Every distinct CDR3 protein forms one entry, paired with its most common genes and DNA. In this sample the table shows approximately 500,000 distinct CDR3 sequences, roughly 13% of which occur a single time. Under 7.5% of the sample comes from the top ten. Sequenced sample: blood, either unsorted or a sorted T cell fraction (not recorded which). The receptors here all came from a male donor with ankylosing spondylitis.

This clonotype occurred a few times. The CDR3 here is CASSPGGWGREQYF. CDR3 nucleotide sequence: TGTGCCAGCAGCCCTGGGGGCTGGGGGAGAGAGCAGTACTTC. This chain uses TRBV7-2 with TRBJ2-7; maybe TRBD1 (6 bases). Germline V gene lookup returns CDR1 SGHTA and CDR2 FQGNSA. Trimming took off 5 bases at V and 7 bases at J, with 18 bases between the two ends. The CDR3 loop spans 14 amino acids.

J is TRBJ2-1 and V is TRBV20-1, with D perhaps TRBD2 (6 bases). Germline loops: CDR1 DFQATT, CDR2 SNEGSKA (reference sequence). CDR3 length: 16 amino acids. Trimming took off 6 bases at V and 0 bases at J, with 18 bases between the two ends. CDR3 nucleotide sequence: TGCAGTGCGGGTGGGATAGCGGTAATCTCCTACAATGAGCAGTTCTTC. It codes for CSAGGIAVISYNEQFF.

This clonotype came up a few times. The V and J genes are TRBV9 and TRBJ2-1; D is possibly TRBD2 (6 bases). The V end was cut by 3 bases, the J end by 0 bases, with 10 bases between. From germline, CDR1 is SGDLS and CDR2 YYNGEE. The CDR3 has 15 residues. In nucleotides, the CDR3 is TGTGCCAGCAGCGCCTGGGACTCCTCCTACAATGAGCAGTTCTTC. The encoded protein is CASSAWDSSYNEQFF. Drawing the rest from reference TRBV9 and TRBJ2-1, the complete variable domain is DSGVTQTPKHLITATGQRVTLRCSPRSGDLSVYWYQQSLDQGLQFLIQYYNGEERAKGNILERFSAQQFPDLHSELNLSSLELGDSALYFCASSAWDSSYNEQFFGPGTRLTVL.

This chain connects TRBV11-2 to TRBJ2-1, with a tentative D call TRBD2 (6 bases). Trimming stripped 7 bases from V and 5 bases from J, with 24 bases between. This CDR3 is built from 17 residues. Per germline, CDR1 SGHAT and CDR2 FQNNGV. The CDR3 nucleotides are TGTGCCAGCAACCCCGGGCGACGGGGGAAACATCACAATGAGCAGTTCTTC. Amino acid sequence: CASNPGRRGKHHNEQFF.

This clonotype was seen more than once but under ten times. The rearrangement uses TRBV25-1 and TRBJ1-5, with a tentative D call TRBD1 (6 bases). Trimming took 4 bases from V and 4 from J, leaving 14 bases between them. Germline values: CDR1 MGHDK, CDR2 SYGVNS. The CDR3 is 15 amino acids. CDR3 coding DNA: TGTGCCAGCAGTGCCGCACAGGGTCTTAATCAGCCCCAGCATTTT. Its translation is CASSAAQGLNQPQHF. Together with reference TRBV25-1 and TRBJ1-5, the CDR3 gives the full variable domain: EADIYQTPRYLVIGTGKKITLECSQTMGHDKMYWYQQDPGMELHLIHYSYGVNSTEKGDLSSESTVSRIRTEHFPLTLESARPSHTSQYLCASSAAQGLNQPQHFGDGTRLSIL.

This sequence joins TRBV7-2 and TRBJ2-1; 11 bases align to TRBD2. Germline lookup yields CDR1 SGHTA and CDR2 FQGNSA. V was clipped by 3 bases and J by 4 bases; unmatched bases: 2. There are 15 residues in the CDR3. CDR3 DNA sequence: TGTGCCAGCAGCTTTAGCGGGGGGGAATACAATGAGCAGTTCTTC. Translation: CASSFSGGEYNEQFF.

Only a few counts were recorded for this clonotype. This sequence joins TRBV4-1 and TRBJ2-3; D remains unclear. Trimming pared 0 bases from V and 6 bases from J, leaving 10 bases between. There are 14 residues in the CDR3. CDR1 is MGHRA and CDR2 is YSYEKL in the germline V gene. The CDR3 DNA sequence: TGCGCCAGCAGCCAAGACCCTAGTAAGGATACGCAGTATTTT. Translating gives CASSQDPSKDTQYF.

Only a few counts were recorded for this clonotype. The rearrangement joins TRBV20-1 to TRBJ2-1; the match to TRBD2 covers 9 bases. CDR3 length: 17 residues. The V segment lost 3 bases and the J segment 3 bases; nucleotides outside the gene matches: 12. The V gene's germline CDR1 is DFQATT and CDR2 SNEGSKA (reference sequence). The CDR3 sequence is CSASGSGRIFGYNEQFF. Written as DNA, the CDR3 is TGCAGTGCTAGCGGTAGCGGGAGAATTTTCGGCTACAATGAGCAGTTCTTC.

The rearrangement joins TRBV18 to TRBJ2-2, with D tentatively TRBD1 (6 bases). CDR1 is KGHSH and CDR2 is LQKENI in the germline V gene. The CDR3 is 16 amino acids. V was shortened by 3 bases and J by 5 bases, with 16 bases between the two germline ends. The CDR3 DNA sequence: TGTGCCAGCTCACCTTGGGACGGACAGTTAACCGGGGAGCTGTTTTTT. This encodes CASSPWDGQLTGELFF.

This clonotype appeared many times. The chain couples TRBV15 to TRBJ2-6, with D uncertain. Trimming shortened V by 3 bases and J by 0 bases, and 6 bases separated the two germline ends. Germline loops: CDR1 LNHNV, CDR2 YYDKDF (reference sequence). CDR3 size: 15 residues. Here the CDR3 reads CATSRARSGANVLTF. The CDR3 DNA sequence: TGTGCCACCAGCAGGGCCCGCTCTGGGGCCAACGTCCTGACTTTC.

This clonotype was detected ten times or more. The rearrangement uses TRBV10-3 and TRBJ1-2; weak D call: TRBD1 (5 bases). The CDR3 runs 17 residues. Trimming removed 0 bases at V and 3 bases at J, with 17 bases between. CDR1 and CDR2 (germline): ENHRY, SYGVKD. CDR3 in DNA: TGTGCCATCAGTGAGTCATTAGTGGCAGGGCGCCACTATGGCTACACCTTC. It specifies CAISESLVAGRHYGYTF.

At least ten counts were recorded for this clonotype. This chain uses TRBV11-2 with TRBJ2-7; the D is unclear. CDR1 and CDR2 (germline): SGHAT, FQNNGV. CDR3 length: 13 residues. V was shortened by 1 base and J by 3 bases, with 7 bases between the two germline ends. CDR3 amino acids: CASSLASFYEQYF. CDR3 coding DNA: TGTGCCAGCAGCTTAGCCAGCTTCTACGAGCAGTACTTC.

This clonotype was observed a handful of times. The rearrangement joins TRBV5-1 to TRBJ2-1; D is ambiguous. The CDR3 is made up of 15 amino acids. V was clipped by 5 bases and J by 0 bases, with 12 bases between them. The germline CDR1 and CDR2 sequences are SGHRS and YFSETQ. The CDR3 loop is CASSGVGISYNEQFF. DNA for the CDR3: TGCGCCAGCAGTGGCGTTGGGATCTCCTACAATGAGCAGTTCTTC.

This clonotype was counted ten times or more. This CDR3 reads CSARETMATDTQYF. CDR3 in DNA: TGCAGTGCTAGAGAGACTATGGCCACAGATACGCAGTATTTT. The chain couples TRBV20-1 to TRBJ2-3; perhaps TRBD2 as D (5 bases). CDR3 size: 14 residues. Germline CDR1 and CDR2: DFQATT and SNEGSKA (reference sequence). With 0 bases removed from V and 2 bases from J, the gap between germline ends came to 9 bases.

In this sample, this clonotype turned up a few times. The CDR3 nucleotides are TGTGCCAGCAGCAAATTGACTACAGGGACAGAGAACACTGAAGCTTTCTTT. Protein sequence: CASSKLTTGTENTEAFF. The chain combines TRBV7-9 with TRBJ1-1; the match to TRBD1 covers 7 bases. Germline V gene lookup returns CDR1 SEHNR and CDR2 FQNEAQ (reference sequence). Trimming removed 5 bases from V and 1 base from J; junction bases left unmatched: 13. CDR3 length equals 17 residues. The variable domain in full, completed from reference TRBV7-9 and TRBJ1-1, reads DTGVSQNPRHKITKRGQNVTFRCDPISEHNRLYWYRQTLGQGPEFLTYFQNEAQLEKSRLLSDRFSAERPKGSFSTLEIQRTEQGDSAMYLCASSKLTTGTENTEAFFGQGTRLTVV.

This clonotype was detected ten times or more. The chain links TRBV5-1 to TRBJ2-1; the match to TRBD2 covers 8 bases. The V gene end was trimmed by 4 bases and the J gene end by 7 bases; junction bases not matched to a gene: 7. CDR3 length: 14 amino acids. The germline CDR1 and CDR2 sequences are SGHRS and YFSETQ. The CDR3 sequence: CASSLAGRVNEQFF. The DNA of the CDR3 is TGCGCCAGCAGCCTAGCCGGGAGGGTAAATGAGCAGTTCTTC.

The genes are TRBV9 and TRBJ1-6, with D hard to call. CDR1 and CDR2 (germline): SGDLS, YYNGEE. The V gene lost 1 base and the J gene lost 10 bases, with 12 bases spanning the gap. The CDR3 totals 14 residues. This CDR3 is CASSVMRSGSPLHF. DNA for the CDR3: TGTGCCAGCAGCGTAATGAGGTCAGGATCACCCCTCCACTTT.

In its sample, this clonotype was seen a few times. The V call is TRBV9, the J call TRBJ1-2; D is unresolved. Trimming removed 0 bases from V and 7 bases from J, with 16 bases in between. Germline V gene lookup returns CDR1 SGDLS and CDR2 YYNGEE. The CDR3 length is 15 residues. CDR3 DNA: TGTGCCAGCAGCGTAGAAGTCCGAGCGGAGGGTGGCTACACCTTC. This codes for CASSVEVRAEGGYTF.

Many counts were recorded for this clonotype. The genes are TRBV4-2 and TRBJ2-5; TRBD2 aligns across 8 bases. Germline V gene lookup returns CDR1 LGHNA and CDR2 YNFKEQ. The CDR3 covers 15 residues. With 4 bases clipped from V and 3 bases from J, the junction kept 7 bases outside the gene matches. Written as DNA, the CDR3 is TGTGCCAGCAGCCCCGGGACTAGAAGAGAAGAGACCCAGTACTTC. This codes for CASSPGTRREETQYF.

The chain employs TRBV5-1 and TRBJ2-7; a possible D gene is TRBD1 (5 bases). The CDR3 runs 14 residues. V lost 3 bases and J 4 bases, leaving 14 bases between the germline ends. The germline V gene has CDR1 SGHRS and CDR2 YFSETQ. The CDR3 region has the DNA TGCGCCAGCAGCTCTACAGGTAACAATTACGAGCAGTACTTC. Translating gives CASSSTGNNYEQYF.

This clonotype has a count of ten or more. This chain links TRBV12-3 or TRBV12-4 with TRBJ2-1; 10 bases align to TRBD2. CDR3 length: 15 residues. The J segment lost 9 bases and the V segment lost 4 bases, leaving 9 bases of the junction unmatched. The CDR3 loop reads CASSSRTSGAFEQFF. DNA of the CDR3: TGTGCCAGCAGTTCACGGACTAGCGGTGCCTTTGAGCAGTTCTTC.

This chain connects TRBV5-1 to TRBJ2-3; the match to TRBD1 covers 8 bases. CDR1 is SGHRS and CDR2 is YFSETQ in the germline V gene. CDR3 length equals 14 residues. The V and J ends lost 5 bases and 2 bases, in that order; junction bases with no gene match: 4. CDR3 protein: CASSSQGATDTQYF. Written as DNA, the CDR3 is TGCGCCAGCAGTTCCCAGGGGGCCACAGATACGCAGTATTTT.

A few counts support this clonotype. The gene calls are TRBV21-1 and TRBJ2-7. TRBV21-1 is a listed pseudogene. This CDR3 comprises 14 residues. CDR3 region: CASSKSPQNYEQYV. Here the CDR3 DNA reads TGTGCCAGCAGCAAATCCCCACAGAACTACGAGCAGTACGTC.

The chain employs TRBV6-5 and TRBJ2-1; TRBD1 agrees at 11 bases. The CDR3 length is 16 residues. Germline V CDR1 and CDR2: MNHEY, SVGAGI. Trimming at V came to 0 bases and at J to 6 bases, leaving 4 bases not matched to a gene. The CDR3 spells CASSYSRDRGSNEQFF. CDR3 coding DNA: TGTGCCAGCAGTTACTCTCGGGACAGGGGGTCCAATGAGCAGTTCTTC.

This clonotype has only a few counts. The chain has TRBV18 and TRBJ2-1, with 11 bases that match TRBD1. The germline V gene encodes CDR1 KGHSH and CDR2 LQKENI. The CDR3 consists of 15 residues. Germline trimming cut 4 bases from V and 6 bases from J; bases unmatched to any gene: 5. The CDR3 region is CASSLGQGAINEQFF. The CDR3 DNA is TGTGCCAGCTCACTTGGACAGGGGGCGATCAATGAGCAGTTCTTC.

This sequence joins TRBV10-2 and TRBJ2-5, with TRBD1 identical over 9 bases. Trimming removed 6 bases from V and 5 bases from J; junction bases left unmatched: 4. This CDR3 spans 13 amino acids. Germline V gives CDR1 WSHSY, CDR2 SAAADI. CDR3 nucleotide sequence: TGCGCCAGCAGATGGACAGGGGTGGAGACCCAGTACTTC. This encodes CASRWTGVETQYF.

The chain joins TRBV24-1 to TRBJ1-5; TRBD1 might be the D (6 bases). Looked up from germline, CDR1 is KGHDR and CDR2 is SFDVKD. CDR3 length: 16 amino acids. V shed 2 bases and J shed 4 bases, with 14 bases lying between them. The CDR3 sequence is CATSDSGASTNQPQHF. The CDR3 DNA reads TGTGCCACCAGTGATTCAGGGGCTTCTACTAATCAGCCCCAGCATTTT.

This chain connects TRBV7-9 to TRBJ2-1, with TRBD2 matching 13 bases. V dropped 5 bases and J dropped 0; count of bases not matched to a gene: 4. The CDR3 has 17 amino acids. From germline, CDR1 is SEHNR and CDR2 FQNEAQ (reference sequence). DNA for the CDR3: TGTGCCAGCAGCCCCCGGACTAGCGGGAGCTCCTACAATGAGCAGTTCTTC. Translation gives CASSPRTSGSSYNEQFF.

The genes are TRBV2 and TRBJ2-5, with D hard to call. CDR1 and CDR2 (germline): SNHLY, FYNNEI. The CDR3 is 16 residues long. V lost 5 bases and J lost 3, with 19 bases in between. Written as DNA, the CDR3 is TGTGCCAGCAGTTATCTCCCGAGCAATGGGGAAGAGACCCAGTACTTC. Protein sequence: CASSYLPSNGEETQYF.

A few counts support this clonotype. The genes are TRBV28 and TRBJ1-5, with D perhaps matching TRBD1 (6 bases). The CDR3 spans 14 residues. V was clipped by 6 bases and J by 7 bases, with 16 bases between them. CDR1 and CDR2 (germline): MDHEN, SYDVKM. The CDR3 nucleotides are TGTGCCAGCAGCCAAACAGGGACACGACAGCCCCAGCATTTT. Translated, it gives CASSQTGTRQPQHF.